Listed below are T cell receptor beta chains from one sample, sequenced in a study of T cell changes during pregnancy in multiple sclerosis. Some clones are missing from TCRdb's copy, which holds only in-frame ones; the method was immunoSEQ multiplex PCR. The sample records under 45,000 clones, about 85% being singletons. The material sequenced was CD4+ T cells from peripheral blood mononuclear cells, taken in the second trimester of pregnancy. These receptors were obtained from a female donor with multiple sclerosis, enrolled in a pregnancy study. The CDR3 runs from the conserved cysteine through the conserved F or W.

J gene,V gene,CDR3 protein
TRBJ2-6,TRBV27,CAFPGAGANVLTF
TRBJ2-4,TRBV28,CASSSTDVAKNIQYF
TRBJ2-3,TRBV6-5,CASSPLRRKTDTQYF
TRBJ2-3,TRBV5-4,CASSQIKSGGVEYF
TRBJ2-7,TRBV30,CACFHRGSYEQYF
NA,TRBV10-3,CAISGPYDSYEQYF
TRBJ1-2,TRBV6-1,CASSLHRIEGYTF
TRBJ1-4,TRBV2,CASSGQGATNEKLFF
TRBJ2-1,TRBV23-1,CASLPDRAPELNEQFF
TRBJ2-7,TRBV7-8,CASSLPGQTYEQYF
TRBJ1-2,TRBV27,CASSRGTGWRGYTF
TRBJ1-4,TRBV18,CASSGQGDEKLFF
TRBJ1-1,TRBV19,CASSGYDSKAFF
TRBJ2-7,TRBV7-6,CASSAEGSKSSYEQYF
TRBJ2-1,TRBV10-3,CAIGGTANFNEQFF
TRBJ1-2,TRBV5-1,CASSLLGQGSGYTF
TRBJ2-2,TRBV7-9,CASNPIDSFTGELFF
TRBJ1-5,TRBV2,CASSGARTAQDSNQPQHF
TRBJ2-1,TRBV5-1,CASSVERSSYNEQFF